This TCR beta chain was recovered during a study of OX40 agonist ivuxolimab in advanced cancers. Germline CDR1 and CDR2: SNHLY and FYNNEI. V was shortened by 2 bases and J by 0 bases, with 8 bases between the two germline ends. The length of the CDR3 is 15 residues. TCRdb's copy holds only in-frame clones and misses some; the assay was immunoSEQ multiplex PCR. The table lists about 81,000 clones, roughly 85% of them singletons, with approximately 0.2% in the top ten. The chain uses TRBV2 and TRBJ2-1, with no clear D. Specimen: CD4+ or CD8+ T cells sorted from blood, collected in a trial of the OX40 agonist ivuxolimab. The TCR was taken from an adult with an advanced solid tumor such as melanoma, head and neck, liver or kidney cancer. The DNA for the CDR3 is TGTGCCAGCAGTGAACAGACGAGCTCCTACAATGAGCAGTTCTTC. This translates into CASSEQTSSYNEQFF.